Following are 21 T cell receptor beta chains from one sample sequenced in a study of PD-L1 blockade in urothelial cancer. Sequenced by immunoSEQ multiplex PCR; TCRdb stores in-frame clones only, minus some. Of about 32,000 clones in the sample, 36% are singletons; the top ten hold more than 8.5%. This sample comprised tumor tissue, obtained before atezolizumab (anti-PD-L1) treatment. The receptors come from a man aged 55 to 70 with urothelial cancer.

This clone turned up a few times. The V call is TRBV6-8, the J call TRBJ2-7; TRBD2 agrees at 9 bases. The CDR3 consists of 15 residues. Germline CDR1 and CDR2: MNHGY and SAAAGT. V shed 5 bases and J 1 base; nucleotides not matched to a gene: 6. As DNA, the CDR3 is TGTGCCAGCAGTAGTAGCGGGAGTAGGTCCTACGAGCAGTACTTC. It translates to CASSSSGSRSYEQYF.

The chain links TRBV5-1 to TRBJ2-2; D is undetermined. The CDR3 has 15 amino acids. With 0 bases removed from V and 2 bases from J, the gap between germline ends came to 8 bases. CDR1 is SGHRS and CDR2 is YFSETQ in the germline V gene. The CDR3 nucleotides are TGCGCCAGCAGCTTGGGCCGGATTAACACCGGGGAGCTGTTTTTT. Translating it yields CASSLGRINTGELFF.

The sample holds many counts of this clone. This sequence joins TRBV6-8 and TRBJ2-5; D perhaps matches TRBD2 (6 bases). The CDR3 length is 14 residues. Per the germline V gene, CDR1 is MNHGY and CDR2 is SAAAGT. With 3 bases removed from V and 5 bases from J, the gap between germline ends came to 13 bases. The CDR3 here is CASSYRLVSETQYF. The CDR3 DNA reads TGTGCCAGCAGTTATCGACTAGTATCCGAGACCCAGTACTTC.

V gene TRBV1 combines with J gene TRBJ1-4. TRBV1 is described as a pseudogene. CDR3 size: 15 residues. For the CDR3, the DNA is TGCGCCAGCAGCCAAGAGAGAAGGTTTAATGAAAAACTGTTTTTT. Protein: CASSQERRFNEKLFF.

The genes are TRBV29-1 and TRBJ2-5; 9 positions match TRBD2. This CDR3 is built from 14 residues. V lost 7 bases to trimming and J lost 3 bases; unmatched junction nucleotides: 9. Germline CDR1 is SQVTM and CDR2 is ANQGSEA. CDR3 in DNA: TGCAGCGCAGCCCGGGCGGGGGGGGAAGAGACCCAGTACTTC. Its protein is CSAARAGGEETQYF.

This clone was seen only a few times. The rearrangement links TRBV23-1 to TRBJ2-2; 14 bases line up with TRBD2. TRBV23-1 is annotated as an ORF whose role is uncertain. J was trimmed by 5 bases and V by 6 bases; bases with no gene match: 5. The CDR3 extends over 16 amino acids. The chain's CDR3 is CASSLGTSGRTGELFF. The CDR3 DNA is TGCGCCAGCAGCCTCGGGACTAGCGGGAGAACCGGGGAGCTGTTTTTT.

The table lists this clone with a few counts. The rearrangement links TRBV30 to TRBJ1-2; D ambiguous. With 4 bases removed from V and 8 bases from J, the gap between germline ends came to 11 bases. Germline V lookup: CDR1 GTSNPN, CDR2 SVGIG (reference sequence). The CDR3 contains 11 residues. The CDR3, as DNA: TGTGCCTGGAATCGGGTCGTAGGCTACACCTTC. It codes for CAWNRVVGYTF.

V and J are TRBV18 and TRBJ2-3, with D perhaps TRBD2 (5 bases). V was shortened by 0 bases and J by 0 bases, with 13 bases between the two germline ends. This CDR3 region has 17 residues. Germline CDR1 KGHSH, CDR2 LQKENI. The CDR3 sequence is CASSPPLGQKSTDTQYF. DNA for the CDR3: TGTGCCAGCTCACCACCACTAGGGCAAAAAAGCACAGATACGCAGTATTTT. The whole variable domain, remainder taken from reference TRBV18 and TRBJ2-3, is NAGVMQNPRHLVRRRGQEARLRCSPMKGHSHVYWYRQLPEEGLKFMVYLQKENIIDESGMPKERFSAEFPKEGPSILRIQQVVRGDSAAYFCASSPPLGQKSTDTQYFGPGTRLTVL.

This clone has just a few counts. DNA of the CDR3: TGTGCCAGCAGTTTATCGGCAGGGGGCCCCTACGAGCAGTACTTC. This codes for CASSLSAGGPYEQYF. The chain couples TRBV28 to TRBJ2-7, with 8 bases aligning to TRBD1. Per germline, CDR1 MDHEN and CDR2 SYDVKM. This CDR3 region has 15 residues. Trimming took 1 base from V and 2 from J; bases not matched to a gene: 4.

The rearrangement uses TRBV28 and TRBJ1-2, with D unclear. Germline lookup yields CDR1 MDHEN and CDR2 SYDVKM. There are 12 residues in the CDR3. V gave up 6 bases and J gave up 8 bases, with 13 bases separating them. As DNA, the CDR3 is TGTGCCAGCAGCTCCGGAACGCGCGGCTACACCTTC. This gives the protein CASSSGTRGYTF.

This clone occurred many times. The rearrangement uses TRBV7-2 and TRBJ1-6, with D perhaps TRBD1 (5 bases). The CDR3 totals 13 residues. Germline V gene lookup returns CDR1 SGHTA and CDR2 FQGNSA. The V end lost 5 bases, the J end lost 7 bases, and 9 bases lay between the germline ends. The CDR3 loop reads CASSRDRNSPLHF. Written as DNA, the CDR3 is TGTGCCAGCAGCCGAGACAGAAATTCACCCCTCCACTTT. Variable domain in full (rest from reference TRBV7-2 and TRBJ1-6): GAGVSQSPSNKVTEKGKDVELRCDPISGHTALYWYRQSLGQGLEFLIYFQGNSAPDKSGLPSDRFSAERTGGSVSTLTIQRTQQEDSAVYLCASSRDRNSPLHFGNGTRLTVT.

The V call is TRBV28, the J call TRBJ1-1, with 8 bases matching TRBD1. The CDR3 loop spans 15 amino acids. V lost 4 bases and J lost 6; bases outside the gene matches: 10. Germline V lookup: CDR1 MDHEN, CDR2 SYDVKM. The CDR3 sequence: CASSSAGGARPEAFF. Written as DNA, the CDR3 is TGTGCCAGCAGTTCGGCAGGGGGCGCAAGGCCTGAAGCTTTCTTT.

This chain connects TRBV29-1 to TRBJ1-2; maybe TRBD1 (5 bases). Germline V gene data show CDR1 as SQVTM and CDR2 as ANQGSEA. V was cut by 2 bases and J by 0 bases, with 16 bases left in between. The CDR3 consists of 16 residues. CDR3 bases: TGCAGCGTTGAATCCCGACGGGCAGGGACTAACTATGGCTACACCTTC. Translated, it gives CSVESRRAGTNYGYTF. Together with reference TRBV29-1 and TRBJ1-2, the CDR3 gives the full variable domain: SAVISQKPSRDICQRGTSLTIQCQVDSQVTMMFWYRQQPGQSLTLIATANQGSEATYESGFVIDKFPISRPNLTFSTLTVSNMSPEDSSIYLCSVESRRAGTNYGYTFGSGTRLTVV.

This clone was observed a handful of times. The CDR3 is CSVAQHSNQPQHF. CDR3 sequence (DNA): TGCAGCGTAGCACAGCATAGCAATCAGCCCCAGCATTTT. This sequence joins TRBV29-1 and TRBJ1-5; D call uncertain. CDR3 length: 13 residues. V lost 6 bases, J lost 0 bases, and 9 bases lay in between. The germline CDR1 and CDR2 sequences are SQVTM and ANQGSEA.

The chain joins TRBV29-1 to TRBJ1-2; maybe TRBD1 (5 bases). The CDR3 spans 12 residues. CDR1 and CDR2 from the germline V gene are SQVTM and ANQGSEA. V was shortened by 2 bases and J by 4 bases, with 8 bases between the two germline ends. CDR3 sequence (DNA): TGCAGCGTTGAAAGGGGAACCTATGGCTACACCTTC. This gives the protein CSVERGTYGYTF.

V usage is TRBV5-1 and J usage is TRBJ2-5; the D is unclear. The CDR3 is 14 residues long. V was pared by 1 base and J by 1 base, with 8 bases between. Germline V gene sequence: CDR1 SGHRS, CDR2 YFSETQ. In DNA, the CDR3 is TGCGCCAGCAGCTTGAGTTCGGCCCAAGAGACCCAGTACTTC. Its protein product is CASSLSSAQETQYF.

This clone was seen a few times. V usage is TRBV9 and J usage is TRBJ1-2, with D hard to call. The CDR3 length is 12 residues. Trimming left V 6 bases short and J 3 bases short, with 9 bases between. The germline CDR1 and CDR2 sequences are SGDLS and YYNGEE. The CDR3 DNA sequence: TGTGCCAGCACAAATTCGGACTATGGCTACACCTTC. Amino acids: CASTNSDYGYTF.

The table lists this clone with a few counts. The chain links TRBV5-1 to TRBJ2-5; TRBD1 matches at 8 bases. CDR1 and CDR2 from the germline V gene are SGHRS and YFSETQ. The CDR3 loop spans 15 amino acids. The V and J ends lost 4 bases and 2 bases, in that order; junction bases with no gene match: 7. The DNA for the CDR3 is TGCGCCAGCAGCCTATACAGGGGGAGGCAAGAGACCCAGTACTTC. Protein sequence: CASSLYRGRQETQYF.

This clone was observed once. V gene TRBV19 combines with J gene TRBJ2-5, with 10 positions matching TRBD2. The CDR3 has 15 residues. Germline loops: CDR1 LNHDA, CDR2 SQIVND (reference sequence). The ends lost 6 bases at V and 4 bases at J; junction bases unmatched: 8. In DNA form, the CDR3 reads TGTGCCAGTAGGGAAAGCGGGGGGGCCTTAGAGACCCAGTACTTC. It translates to CASRESGGALETQYF.

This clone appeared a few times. Written as DNA, the CDR3 is TGTGCCAGCAGTGAAGCGGGGGGAAACACCATATATTTT. It yields the protein CASSEAGGNTIYF. The V gene is TRBV2, the J gene TRBJ1-3; D remains unclear. The ends were cut back, 0 bases at V and 4 bases at J, with 4 bases in the middle. The germline V gene has CDR1 SNHLY and CDR2 FYNNEI. The CDR3 totals 13 residues.

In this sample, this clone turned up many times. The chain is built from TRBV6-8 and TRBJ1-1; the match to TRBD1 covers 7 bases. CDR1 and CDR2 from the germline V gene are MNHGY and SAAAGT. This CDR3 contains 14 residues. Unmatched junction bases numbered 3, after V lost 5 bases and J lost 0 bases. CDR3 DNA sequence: TGTGCCAGCAGTGACAGGGTAATGAACACTGAAGCTTTCTTT. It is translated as CASSDRVMNTEAFF.